One TCR beta chain is described in this entry. The antigen remains undetermined. 13 Jbeta primers and 60 Vbeta primers were used for the PCR. Measured with immunoSEQ multiplex PCR; TCRdb has only the in-frame clones, and not every one. The table includes 170,000 or so clones, around 82% detected once. The data derive from a study of cytomegalovirus exposure and HLA in healthy donors. Findings and caveats of the study: The authors listed around 150 TCR beta chains as cytomegalovirus-associated. As was reported, the HLA-A and HLA-B alleles of most subjects were accurately predicted from TCR beta sequences.

As for the donors, each was a healthy bone marrow donor. Sequencing was carried out using PBMCs. This TCR was sampled from a man between 60 and 70 years old in good health and CMV-seronegative.

The chain's CDR3 is CAWRSASEQYF. The CDR3 DNA is TGTGCCTGGAGGTCAGCTAGCGAGCAGTACTTC. The rearrangement links TRBV30 to TRBJ2-7; D remains ambiguous. The CDR3 runs 11 residues. V was pared by 3 bases and J by 6 bases, with 9 bases between. CDR1 and CDR2 (germline): GTSNPN, SVGIG (reference sequence).